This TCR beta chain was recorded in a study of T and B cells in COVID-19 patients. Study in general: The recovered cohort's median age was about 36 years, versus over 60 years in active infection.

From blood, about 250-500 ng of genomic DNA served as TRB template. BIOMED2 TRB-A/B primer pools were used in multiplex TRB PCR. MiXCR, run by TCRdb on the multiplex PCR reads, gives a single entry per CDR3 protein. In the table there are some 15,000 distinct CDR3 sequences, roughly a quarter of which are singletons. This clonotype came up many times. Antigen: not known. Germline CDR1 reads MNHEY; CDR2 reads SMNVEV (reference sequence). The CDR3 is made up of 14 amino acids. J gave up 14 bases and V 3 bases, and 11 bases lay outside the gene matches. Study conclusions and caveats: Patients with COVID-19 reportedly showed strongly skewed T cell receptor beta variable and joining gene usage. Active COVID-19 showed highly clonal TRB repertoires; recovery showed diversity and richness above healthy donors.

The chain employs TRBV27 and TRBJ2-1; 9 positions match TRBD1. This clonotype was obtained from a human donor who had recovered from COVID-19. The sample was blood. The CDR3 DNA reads TGTGCCAGCAGTTTGGTCATAGGGGGGGACAGGGAGTTCTTC. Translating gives CASSLVIGGDREFF.